Listed here is a single TCR beta chain. Only in-frame clones appear in the TCRdb table, and some are missing; sequencing was by immunoSEQ multiplex PCR. Altogether roughly 100,000 clones are present, around 82% being singletons, with the ten largest covering about 12%. Germline values: CDR1 SGDLS, CDR2 YYNGEE. CDR3 length: 16 residues. Trimming pared 0 bases from V and 0 bases from J, leaving 10 bases between. These data belong to a study of control samples from healthy donors and cancer patients. The source material was blood. The chain couples TRBV9 to TRBJ1-3, with a tentative D call TRBD1 (5 bases). The source is a woman aged 45-65 years in good health. The chain's CDR3 is CASSVGDPSSGNTIYF. The CDR3 DNA reads TGTGCCAGCAGCGTAGGGGACCCGAGCTCTGGAAACACCATATATTTT.